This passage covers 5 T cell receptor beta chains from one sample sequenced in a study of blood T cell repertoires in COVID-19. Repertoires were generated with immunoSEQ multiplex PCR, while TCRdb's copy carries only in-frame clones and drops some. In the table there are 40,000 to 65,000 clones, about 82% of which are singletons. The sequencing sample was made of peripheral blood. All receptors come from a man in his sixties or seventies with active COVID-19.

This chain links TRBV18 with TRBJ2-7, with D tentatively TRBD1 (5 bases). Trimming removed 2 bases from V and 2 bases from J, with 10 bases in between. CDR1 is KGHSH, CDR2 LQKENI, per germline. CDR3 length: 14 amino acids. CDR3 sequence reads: CASSPGAATYEQYF. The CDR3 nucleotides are TGTGCCAGCTCACCAGGGGCAGCCACCTACGAGCAGTACTTC.

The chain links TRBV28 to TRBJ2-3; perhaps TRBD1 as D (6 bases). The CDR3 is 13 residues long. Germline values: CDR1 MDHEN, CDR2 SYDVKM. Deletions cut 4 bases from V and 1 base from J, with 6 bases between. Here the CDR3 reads CASSSGGTDTQYF. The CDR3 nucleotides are TGTGCCAGCAGTTCAGGGGGCACAGATACGCAGTATTTT.

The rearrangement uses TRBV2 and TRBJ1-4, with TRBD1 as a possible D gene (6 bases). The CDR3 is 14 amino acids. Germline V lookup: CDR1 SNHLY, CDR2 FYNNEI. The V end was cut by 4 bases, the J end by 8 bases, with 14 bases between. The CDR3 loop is CASSGVMRGEKLFF. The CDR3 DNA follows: TGTGCCAGCAGTGGAGTAATGAGGGGGGAAAAACTGTTTTTT.

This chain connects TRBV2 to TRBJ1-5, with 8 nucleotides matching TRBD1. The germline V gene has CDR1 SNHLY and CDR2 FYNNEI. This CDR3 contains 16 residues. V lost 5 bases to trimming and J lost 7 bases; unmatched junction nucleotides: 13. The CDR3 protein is CASSHNRQGKGQPQHF. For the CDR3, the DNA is TGTGCCAGCAGTCACAACCGACAGGGGAAAGGACAGCCCCAGCATTTT.

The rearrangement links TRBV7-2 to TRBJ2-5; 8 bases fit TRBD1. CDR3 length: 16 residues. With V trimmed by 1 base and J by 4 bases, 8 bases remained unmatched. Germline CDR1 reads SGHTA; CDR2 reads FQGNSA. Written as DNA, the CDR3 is TGTGCCAGCAGCTTAGTCGGCAGGGGGCGCCGAGAGACCCAGTACTTC. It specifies CASSLVGRGRRETQYF.